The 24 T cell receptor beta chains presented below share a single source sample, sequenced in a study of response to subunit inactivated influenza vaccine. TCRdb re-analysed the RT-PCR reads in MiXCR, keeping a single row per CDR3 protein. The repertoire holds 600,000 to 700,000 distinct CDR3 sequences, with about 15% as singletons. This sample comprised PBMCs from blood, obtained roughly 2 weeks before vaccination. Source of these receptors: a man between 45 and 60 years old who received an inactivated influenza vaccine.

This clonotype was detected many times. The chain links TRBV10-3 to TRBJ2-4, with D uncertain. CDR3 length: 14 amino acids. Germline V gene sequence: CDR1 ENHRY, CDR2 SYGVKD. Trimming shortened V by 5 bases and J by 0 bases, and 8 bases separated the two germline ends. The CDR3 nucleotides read TGTGCCATCAGTTTCAGAGTAGCCAAAAACATTCAGTACTTC. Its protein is CAISFRVAKNIQYF.

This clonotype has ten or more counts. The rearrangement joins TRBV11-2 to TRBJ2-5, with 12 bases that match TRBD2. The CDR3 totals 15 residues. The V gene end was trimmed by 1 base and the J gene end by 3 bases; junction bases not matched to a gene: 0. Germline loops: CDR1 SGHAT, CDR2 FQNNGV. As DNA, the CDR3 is TGTGCCAGCAGCTTAGGACTAGCGGGGGAAGAGACCCAGTACTTC. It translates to CASSLGLAGEETQYF. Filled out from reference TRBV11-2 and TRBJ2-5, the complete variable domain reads EAGVAQSPRYKIIEKRQSVAFWCNPISGHATLYWYQQILGQGPKLLIQFQNNGVVDDSQLPKDRFSAERLKGVDSTLKIQPAKLEDSAVYLCASSLGLAGEETQYFGPGTRLLVL.

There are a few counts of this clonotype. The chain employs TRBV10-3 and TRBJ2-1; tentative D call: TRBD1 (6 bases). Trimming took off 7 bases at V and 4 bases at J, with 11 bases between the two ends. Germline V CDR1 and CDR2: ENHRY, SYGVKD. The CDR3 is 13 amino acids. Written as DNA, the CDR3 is TGTGCCATCACCGGACAGACATACAATGAGCAGTTCTTC. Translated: CAITGQTYNEQFF.

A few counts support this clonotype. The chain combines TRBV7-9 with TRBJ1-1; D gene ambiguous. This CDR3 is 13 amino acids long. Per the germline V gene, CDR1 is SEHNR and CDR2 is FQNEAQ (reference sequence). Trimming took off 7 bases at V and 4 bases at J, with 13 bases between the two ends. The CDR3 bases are TGTGCCAGCATACCGATTCGGGCCACTGAAGCTTTCTTT. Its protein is CASIPIRATEAFF.

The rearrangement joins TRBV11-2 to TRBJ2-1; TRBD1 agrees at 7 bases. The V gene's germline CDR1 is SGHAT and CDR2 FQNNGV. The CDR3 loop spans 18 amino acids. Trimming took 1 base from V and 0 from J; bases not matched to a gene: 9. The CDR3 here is CASSLGGGGRSSYNEQFF. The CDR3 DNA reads TGTGCCAGCAGCTTAGGAGGGGGCGGGCGTAGCTCCTACAATGAGCAGTTCTTC.

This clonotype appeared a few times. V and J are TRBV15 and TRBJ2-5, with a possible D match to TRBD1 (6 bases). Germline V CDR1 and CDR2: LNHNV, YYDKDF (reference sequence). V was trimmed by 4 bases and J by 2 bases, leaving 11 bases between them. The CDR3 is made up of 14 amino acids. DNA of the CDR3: TGTGCCACCAGCAAGGACAGAAAACAAGAGACCCAGTACTTC. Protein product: CATSKDRKQETQYF.

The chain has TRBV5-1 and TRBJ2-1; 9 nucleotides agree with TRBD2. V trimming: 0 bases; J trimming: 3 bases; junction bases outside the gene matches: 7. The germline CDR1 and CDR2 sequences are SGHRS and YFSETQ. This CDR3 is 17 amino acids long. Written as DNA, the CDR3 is TGCGCCAGCAGCTTGGGGGGCGGGAGGGCCTTCTACAATGAGCAGTTCTTC. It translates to CASSLGGGRAFYNEQFF.

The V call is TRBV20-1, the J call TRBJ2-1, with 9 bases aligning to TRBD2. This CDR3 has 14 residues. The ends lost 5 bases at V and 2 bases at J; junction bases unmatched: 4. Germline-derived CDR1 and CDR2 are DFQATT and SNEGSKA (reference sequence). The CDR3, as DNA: TGCAGTGCTTTAGCGGGAGTGACCTACAATGAGCAGTTCTTC. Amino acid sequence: CSALAGVTYNEQFF.

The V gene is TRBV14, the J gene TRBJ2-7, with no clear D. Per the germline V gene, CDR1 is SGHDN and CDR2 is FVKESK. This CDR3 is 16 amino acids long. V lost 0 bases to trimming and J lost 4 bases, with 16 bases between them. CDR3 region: CASSQDSRQLHYEQYF. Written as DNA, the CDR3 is TGTGCCAGCAGCCAAGATTCCCGACAACTACATTACGAGCAGTACTTC.

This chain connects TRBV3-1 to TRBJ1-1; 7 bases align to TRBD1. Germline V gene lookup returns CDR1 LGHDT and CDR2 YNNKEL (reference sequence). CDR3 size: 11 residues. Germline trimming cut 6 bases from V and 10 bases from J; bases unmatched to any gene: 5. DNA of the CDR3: TGTGCCAGCAGTCTACAGGGGCCAGCTTTCTTT. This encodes CASSLQGPAFF.

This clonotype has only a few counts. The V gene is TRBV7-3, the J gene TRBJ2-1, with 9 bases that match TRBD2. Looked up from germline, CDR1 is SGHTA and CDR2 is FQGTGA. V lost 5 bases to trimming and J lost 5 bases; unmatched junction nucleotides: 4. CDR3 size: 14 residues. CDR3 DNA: TGTGCCAGCAGCCTCCGGACTAGCGACAATGAGCAGTTCTTC. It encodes CASSLRTSDNEQFF.

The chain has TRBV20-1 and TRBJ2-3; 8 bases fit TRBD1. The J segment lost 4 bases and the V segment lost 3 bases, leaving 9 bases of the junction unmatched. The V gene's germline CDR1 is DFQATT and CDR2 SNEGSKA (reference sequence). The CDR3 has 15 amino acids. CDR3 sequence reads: CSARADRGWADTQYF. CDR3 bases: TGCAGTGCTAGGGCCGACAGGGGCTGGGCAGATACGCAGTATTTT.

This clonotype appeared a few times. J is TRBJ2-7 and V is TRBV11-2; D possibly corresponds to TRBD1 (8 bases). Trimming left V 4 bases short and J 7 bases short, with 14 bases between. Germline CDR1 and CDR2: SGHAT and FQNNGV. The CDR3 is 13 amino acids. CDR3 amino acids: CASSSDRGGEQYF. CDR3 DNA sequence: TGTGCCAGCAGCTCTGACAGGGGAGGGGAGCAGTACTTC.

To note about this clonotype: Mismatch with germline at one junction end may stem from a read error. The CDR3 coding sequence is TGCAGTGCTAGGGCCGGGACAGGGCGGGAGCGGTACTTC. Translating gives CSARAGTGRERYF. The rearrangement joins TRBV20-1 to TRBJ2-7; 9 nucleotides agree with TRBD1. Germline V CDR1 and CDR2: DFQATT, SNEGSKA (reference sequence). CDR3 length: 13 residues.

CDR3 coding DNA: TGTGCCAGCAGTTACTCCTCTTTGGGACGGGCCCAAGAGACCCAGTACTTC. This sequence encodes CASSYSSLGRAQETQYF. V usage is TRBV6-2 or TRBV6-3 and J usage is TRBJ2-5; D tentatively fits TRBD1 or TRBD2 (5 bases each). Trimming removed 0 bases at V and 1 base at J, with 15 bases between. CDR1 MNHEY and CDR2 SVGEGT come from the germline V gene. The CDR3 totals 17 residues.

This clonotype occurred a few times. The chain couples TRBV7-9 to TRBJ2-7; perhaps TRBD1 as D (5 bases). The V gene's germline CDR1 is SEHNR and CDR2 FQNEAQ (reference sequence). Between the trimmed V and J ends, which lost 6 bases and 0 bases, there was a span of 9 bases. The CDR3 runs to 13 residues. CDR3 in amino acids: CASSRTPSYEQYF. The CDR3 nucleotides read TGTGCCAGCAGTAGGACACCCTCCTACGAGCAGTACTTC.

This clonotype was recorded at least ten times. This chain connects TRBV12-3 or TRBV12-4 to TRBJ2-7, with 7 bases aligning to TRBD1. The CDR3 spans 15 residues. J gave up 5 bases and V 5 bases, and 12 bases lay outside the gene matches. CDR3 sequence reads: CASSTRTGPLDEQYF. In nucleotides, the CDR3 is TGTGCCAGCAGTACACGGACAGGACCTTTGGACGAGCAGTACTTC.

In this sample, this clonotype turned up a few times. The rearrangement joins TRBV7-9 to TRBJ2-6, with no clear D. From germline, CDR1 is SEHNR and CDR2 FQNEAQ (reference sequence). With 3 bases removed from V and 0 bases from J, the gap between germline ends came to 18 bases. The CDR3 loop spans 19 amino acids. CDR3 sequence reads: CASSLLRVGLLSGANVLTF. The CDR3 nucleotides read TGTGCCAGCAGCTTGCTTAGGGTAGGGCTACTCTCTGGGGCCAACGTCCTGACTTTC. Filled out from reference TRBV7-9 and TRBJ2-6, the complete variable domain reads DTGVSQNPRHKITKRGQNVTFRCDPISEHNRLYWYRQTLGQGPEFLTYFQNEAQLEKSRLLSDRFSAERPKGSFSTLEIQRTEQGDSAMYLCASSLLRVGLLSGANVLTFGAGSRLTVL.

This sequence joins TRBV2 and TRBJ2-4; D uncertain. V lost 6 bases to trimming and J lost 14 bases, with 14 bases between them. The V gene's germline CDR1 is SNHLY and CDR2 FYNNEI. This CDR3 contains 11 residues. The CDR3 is CASRVGKTEYF. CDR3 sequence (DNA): TGTGCCAGCAGGGTTGGGAAAACCGAGTACTTC.

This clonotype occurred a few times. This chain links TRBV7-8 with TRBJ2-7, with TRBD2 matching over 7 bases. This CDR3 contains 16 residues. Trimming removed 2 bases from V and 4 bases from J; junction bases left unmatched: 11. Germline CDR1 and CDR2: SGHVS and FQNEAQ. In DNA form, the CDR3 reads TGTGCCAGCAGCTTAAACCCTAGCGGAGGGGCATACGAGCAGTACTTC. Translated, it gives CASSLNPSGGAYEQYF.

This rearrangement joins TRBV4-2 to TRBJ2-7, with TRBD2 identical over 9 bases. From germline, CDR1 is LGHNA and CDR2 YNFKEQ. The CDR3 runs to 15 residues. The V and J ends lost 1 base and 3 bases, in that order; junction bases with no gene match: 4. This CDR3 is CASSQGLAGYYEQYF. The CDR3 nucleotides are TGTGCCAGCAGCCAAGGTCTAGCGGGGTACTACGAGCAGTACTTC.

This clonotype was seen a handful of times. The CDR3 region has the DNA TGCAGTGCCCAGACCATTCAGGGTTGGGGCACAGATACGCAGTATTTT. Protein product: CSAQTIQGWGTDTQYF. This rearrangement joins TRBV20-1 to TRBJ2-3, with a tentative D call TRBD1 (5 bases). V lost 6 bases, J lost 1 base, and 20 bases lay in between. Germline CDR1 and CDR2: DFQATT and SNEGSKA (reference sequence). This CDR3 spans 16 amino acids.

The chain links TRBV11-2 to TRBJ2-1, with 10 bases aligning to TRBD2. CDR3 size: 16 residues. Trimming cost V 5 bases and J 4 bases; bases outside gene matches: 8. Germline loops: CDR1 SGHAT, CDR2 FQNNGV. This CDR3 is CASSPRGLAIYNEQFF. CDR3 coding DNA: TGTGCCAGCAGCCCCCGGGGACTAGCGATTTACAATGAGCAGTTCTTC.

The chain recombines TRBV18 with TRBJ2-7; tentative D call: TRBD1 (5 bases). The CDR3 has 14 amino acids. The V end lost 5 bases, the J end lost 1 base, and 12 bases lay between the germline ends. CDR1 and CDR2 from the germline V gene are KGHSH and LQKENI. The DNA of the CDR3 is TGTGCCAGCTCAGGGGCAGGTGTTTCCTACGAGCAGTACTTC. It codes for CASSGAGVSYEQYF.